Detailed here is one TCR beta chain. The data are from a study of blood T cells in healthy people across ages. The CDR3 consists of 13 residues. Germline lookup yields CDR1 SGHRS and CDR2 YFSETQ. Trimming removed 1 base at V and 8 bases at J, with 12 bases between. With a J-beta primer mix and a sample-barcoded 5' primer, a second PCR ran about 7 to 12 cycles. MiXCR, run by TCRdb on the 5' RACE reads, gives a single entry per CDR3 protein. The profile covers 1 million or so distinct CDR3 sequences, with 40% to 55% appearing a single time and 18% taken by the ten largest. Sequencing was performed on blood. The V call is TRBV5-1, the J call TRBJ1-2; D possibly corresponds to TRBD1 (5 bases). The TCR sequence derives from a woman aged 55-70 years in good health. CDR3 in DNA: TGCGCCAGCAGCTTGTTGGACAACCTCGGCTACACCTTC. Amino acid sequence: CASSLLDNLGYTF.